The present T cell receptor (beta chain) was sequenced within a study of CD8+ T cells in alopecia areata. RNA was isolated and reverse transcribed to cDNA, the sequencing template. The protocol was immunoSEQ multiplex PCR, while the TCRdb copy is restricted to in-frame clones and leaves out a portion. The sample has 250,000 or so clones, none seen only once. This clone was picked up a small number of times. Germline and genes: mouse. The CDR3 is cut off 4 residues early in the read; its end comes from the germline J gene. After pooling, cutaneous lymph node cells were sorted with CD4, CD8alpha, NKG2D, NKG2ACE and other markers. This CDR3 has 14 residues. With V trimmed by 4 bases and J by 4 bases, 3 bases remained unmatched. Germline V gene data show CDR1 as SGHDT and CDR2 as FRDEAV.

This sequence was found in a C3H/HeJ mouse with alopecia areata. The MHC haplotype of this mouse line is H2-k. The chain has TRBV14 and TRBJ2-1; 9 bases align to TRBD2. Source material: CD4+ T cells sorted from a lymph node. The CDR3 loop reads CASSRLGGYAEQFF. CDR3 bases read: TGTGCCAGCAGTCGGCTGGGGGGGTATGCT.